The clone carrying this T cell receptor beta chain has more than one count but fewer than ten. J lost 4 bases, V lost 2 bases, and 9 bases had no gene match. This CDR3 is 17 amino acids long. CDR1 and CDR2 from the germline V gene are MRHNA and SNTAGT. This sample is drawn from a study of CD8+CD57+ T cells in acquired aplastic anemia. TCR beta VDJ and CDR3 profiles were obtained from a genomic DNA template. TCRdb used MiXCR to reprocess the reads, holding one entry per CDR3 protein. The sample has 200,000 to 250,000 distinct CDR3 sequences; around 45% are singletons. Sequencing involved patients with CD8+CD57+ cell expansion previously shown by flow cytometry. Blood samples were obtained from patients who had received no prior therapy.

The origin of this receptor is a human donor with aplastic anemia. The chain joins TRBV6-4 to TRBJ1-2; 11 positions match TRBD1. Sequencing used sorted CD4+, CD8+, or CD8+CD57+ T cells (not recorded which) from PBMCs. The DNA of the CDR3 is TGTGCCAGCAGTGACGTTCGGGGGACAGGGGGAGGCTATGGCTACACCTTC. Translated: CASSDVRGTGGGYGYTF.